This T cell receptor (beta chain) was identified during a study of T cell clones after liver transplantation. Study-level information: Draws occurred before transplant, before withdrawal, and after complete or failed withdrawal. Study conclusions and caveats: A larger donor-reactive than third-party decline suggested partial antigen-specific deletion. A significant post-transplant drop in circulating graft-donor-reactive CD4 TCRbeta sequences occurred in most of the 8 subjects.

V dropped 0 bases and J dropped 8 bases, with 13 bases sitting between them. Germline lookup yields CDR1 GTSNPN and CDR2 SVGIG (reference sequence). The CDR3 is made up of 13 amino acids. As to this clone: Its antigen remains unknown.

Some clones are missing from TCRdb's copy, which holds only in-frame ones; the method was immunoSEQ multiplex PCR. In the table there are some 60,000 clones, about 73% of which are singletons. The material sequenced was CD4+ T cells from blood, taken at the roughly 16-month timepoint. The source is a human patient who received a liver transplant. Some T cells may be provided by the graft donor. This rearrangement joins TRBV30 to TRBJ1-2; D is unresolved. The DNA of the CDR3 is TGTGCCTGGAGTGTACTGGGAGGGTCCGGCTACACCTTC. This sequence encodes CAWSVLGGSGYTF.